This is a list of T cell receptor beta chains from one sample in a study of T-cell memory formation after mild COVID-19. TCRdb redid the calling of the 5' RACE reads with MiXCR, one entry per CDR3 protein. Among roughly 620,000 distinct CDR3 sequences listed, approximately 18% were seen once. Sequenced input: PBMCs or a T cell subset sorted from them (not recorded which). The source of these receptors is an adult woman who had mild COVID-19 (a few samples of this study predate the infection). Cell type and time point are not known. Each CDR3 is given with its conserved first and last residue. D genes are given only for firm matches. Clone size is stated in some rows and not others, as once, few, many or a class when expanded.

CDR3,DNA,J,size,V,D
CASSPRDSDNYGYTF,TGTGCCAGCAGTCCCCGGGACAGCGATAACTATGGCTACACCTTC,TRBJ1-2,.,TRBV12-3/TRBV12-4,TRBD1
CASTHGDSRGRQYF,TGTGCCAGCACCCATGGGGACTCGAGAGGGCGGCAGTACTTC,TRBJ2-7,few,TRBV12-3/TRBV12-4,.
CASSLGTQADYGYTF,TGTGCCAGCAGCTTAGGGACCCAAGCAGACTATGGCTACACCTTC,TRBJ1-2,few,TRBV7-6,.
CASSQEWTGIMNTEAFF,TGTGCCAGCAGCCAAGAGTGGACAGGGATCATGAACACTGAAGCTTTCTTT,TRBJ1-1,.,TRBV4-2,TRBD1
CASSLAEVFTDTQYF,TGTGCCAGCAGCTTAGCGGAGGTCTTCACAGATACGCAGTATTTT,TRBJ2-3,few,TRBV7-9,.
CATRRGAGTFYEQYF,TGTGCCACCAGGCGGGGAGCTGGGACTTTCTACGAGCAGTACTTC,TRBJ2-7,.,TRBV24-1,.
CASSPGGAPTGELFF,TGCGCCAGCAGCCCCGGGGGGGCTCCCACCGGGGAGCTGTTTTTT,TRBJ2-2,many,TRBV4-1,TRBD2
CSARGTVVYEQYF,TGCAGTGCTCGTGGGACAGTAGTCTACGAGCAGTACTTC,TRBJ2-7,.,TRBV20-1,TRBD1
CASRWTDSYEQYF,TGTGCCAGCAGGTGGACAGATTCCTACGAGCAGTACTTC,TRBJ2-7,few,TRBV6-5,.
CASASDSNNSPLHF,TGTGCTAGTGCCTCGGACAGCAATAATTCACCCCTCCACTTT,TRBJ1-6,few,TRBV12-5,.
CASKSGQGIHEQYF,TGTGCCAGCAAATCGGGACAGGGAATCCACGAGCAGTACTTC,TRBJ2-7,.,TRBV12-3/TRBV12-4,TRBD1
CASSLDSDPYEQYF,TGTGCCAGCAGCTTGGATTCGGACCCCTACGAGCAGTACTTC,TRBJ2-7,.,TRBV5-6,.
CASSPLRGQNTEAFF,TGTGCCAGCTCACCCTTGAGGGGGCAGAACACTGAAGCTTTCTTT,TRBJ1-1,few,TRBV18,TRBD1
CAWSIKTGMIDEQFF,TGTGCCTGGAGTATTAAGACAGGGATGATCGATGAGCAGTTCTTC,TRBJ2-1,.,TRBV30,TRBD1
CASSLVVGAEQFF,TGTGCCAGCAGCTTGGTTGTGGGCGCTGAGCAGTTCTTC,TRBJ2-1,few,TRBV5-5,.
CASSNTPSNMGMGQFF,TGTGCCAGCAGTAACACCCCCTCCAATATGGGAATGGGGCAGTTCTTC,TRBJ2-1,.,TRBV12-3/TRBV12-4,.
CATERNPYNEQFF,TGTGCCACCGAGCGGAACCCTTACAATGAGCAGTTCTTC,TRBJ2-1,.,TRBV24-1,.
CASSLRTGQLTDTQYF,TGTGCCAGCAGCTTGCGTACGGGACAGCTGACAGATACGCAGTATTTT,TRBJ2-3,.,TRBV7-6,TRBD1
CASSSRTSYTGELFF,TGTGCCAGCAGCTCCCGTACGTCGTACACCGGGGAGCTGTTTTTT,TRBJ2-2,.,TRBV7-2,.
CASSFKATDTQYF,TGTGCCAGCAGTTTTAAGGCGACAGATACGCAGTATTTT,TRBJ2-3,many,TRBV12-3/TRBV12-4,.
CASSPLPGQGDTEAFF,TGTGCCAGCAGTCCTTTACCAGGACAGGGAGACACTGAAGCTTTCTTT,TRBJ1-1,.,TRBV12-3/TRBV12-4,TRBD1
CASSLRQVPNHEQFF,TGCGCCAGCAGCTTGAGACAAGTTCCTAACCATGAGCAGTTCTTC,TRBJ2-1,few,TRBV5-1,.
CASSLEPGETDTQYF,TGCGCCAGCAGCTTGGAACCGGGAGAGACAGATACGCAGTATTTT,TRBJ2-3,few,TRBV5-1,.
CASSLDGQRDTQYF,TGCGCCAGCAGCTTGGACGGGCAAAGGGATACGCAGTATTTT,TRBJ2-3,few,TRBV5-1,.
CASSDPGIGHTEAFF,TGCGCCAGCAGTGATCCGGGTATCGGACACACTGAAGCTTTCTTT,TRBJ1-1,few,TRBV10-2,.
CATSAPGSSEAFF,TGTGCCACCAGTGCGCCGGGTTCGAGTGAAGCTTTCTTT,TRBJ1-1,.,TRBV24-1,.
CASSAVRRNTEAFF,TGTGCCAGCAGCGCGGTAAGACGGAACACTGAAGCTTTCTTT,TRBJ1-1,few,TRBV12-3/TRBV12-4,.
CASSISGGHEQYF,TGTGCCAGCAGTATTAGTGGAGGGCACGAGCAGTACTTC,TRBJ2-7,few,TRBV27,.
CASSPYGRNNEQFF,TGTGCCAGCAGCCCGTATGGAAGAAACAATGAGCAGTTCTTC,TRBJ2-1,few,TRBV7-7,.
CSAITGGWSEAFF,TGCAGTGCTATAACAGGGGGATGGTCTGAAGCTTTCTTT,TRBJ1-1,.,TRBV20-1,TRBD1
CASSLPYGLDTGELFF,TGTGCCAGCAGCCTCCCTTACGGGTTGGACACCGGGGAGCTGTTTTTT,TRBJ2-2,.,TRBV9,.
CASSPGLGPGPSAGELFF,TGCGCCAGCAGCCCAGGGCTGGGGCCGGGGCCGAGCGCCGGGGAGCTGTTTTTT,TRBJ2-2,.,TRBV4-3,.
CASSLWGQGKTQHF,TGTGCCAGCTCCCTGTGGGGACAGGGAAAAACCCAGCATTTT,TRBJ1-5,.,TRBV21-1,.
CASSGRAATTVTDTQYF,TGTGCCAGCAGCGGACGAGCGGCCACAACCGTCACAGATACGCAGTATTTT,TRBJ2-3,.,TRBV7-9,.
CATRPGQGRRGDGTDTQYF,TGTGCCACCCGACCGGGACAGGGACGGCGGGGGGATGGCACAGATACGCAGTATTTT,TRBJ2-3,.,TRBV11-2,.